This T cell receptor (beta chain) is drawn from a study of T cells after yellow fever vaccination. V was cut by 2 bases and J by 2 bases, with 8 bases left in between. CDR3 size: 14 residues. Germline values: CDR1 MGHRA, CDR2 YSYEKL. Making TCR cDNA involved 5'RACE template switching, which added UMIs and a universal primer site. TCRdb recomputed calls from the 5' RACE reads with MiXCR, one row per CDR3 protein. The table has approximately 300,000 distinct CDR3 sequences, about 10% seen once. The specimen comprised CD4+ T cells sorted from PBMCs, sampled 45 days after the yellow fever booster vaccination. This receptor was taken from a young man who received the YFV17D yellow fever vaccine. This rearrangement joins TRBV4-1 to TRBJ2-3, with D perhaps TRBD2 (5 bases). The CDR3 DNA sequence: TGCGCCAGCAGCCAATGGGGAGTCACAGATACGCAGTATTTT. This codes for CASSQWGVTDTQYF.